The T cell receptor (beta chain) under discussion was sequenced for a study of blood T cell repertoires in COVID-19 (dated by TCRdb to 2019 to 2021). As for the study more broadly: Samples from collaborators originated in the United States, Italy and Spain and spanned both the acute and convalescent phases of COVID-19. A de-identified subject ID, COVID-19 status, age in years and sex were almost always included in the sample metadata. Where available, HLA class I and class II types were obtained from metadata supplied by the sample provider rather than from assay-based typing. The repertoires were made available in a free public database intended to serve as a resource for research on the immune response to SARS-CoV-2. Subjects who had been exposed to COVID-19, were actively infected with it, or had recovered from it provided the deeply sampled blood TCRbeta repertoires that made up the dataset. The prospective study material was composed of cDNA or gDNA derived from T cells, B-cell-depleted T cells, or PBMCs. The samples were drawn from two sources: the first 160 participants of the ongoing ImmuneRACE study, and about 1,300 subjects contributed by 6 global collaborators. Study-wide conclusions, independent of this receptor: The amount of clinical and demographic metadata varied by source and participant and was provided uncurated.

This clone was seen just once. Its antigen is not yet known. Nothing much larger sits one base from this clone, and base qualities are not available. TCRbeta CDR3 regions were amplified from genomic DNA by means of the immunoSEQ Assay, a bias-controlled multiplex PCR. The authors' analysis ran thus. Nucleated cell counts per sample were estimated from amplification of reference gene primers within the assay. Sequence reads were collapsed and filtered to measure the absolute abundance of every unique TCRbeta CDR3 rearrangement. For each sample, productive Simpson clonality was calculated by taking the square root of Simpson's diversity index across productive rearrangements. The table was pulled from immuneACCESS by TCRdb, which kept in-frame rearrangements only. Such tables lose some clones; where checked, under half of the loss comes from unresolved V genes, and the rest has no known cause. The DNA was the basis for D and trimming; V, J and clone size are from that table. Counted in this sample were fewer than 250,000 clones; about 85% of them appeared once. The ten top clones hold more than 6% of the sample.

Whole blood was collected in K2EDTA tubes by collaborating institutions according to the institutions' own protocols. For TCRbeta analysis, collaborator samples were shipped as frozen whole blood, as isolated PBMCs, or as DNA extracted from either sample type. This TCR was sampled from an older woman with active or convalescent COVID-19. The sequenced material came from peripheral blood.

In nucleotide form, the sequence is TGTGCCAGCAGCCACCGCGGGAGGGGAAGGGCTGGAAACACCATATATTTT. Translated, this is CASSHRGRGRAGNTIYF. The chain couples TRBV14 to TRBJ1-3, and perhaps TRBD1 as D gene, on 5 matching bases. There are 17 amino acids in the CDR3, from cysteine to phenylalanine inclusive. Only CDR3 DNA is held: 51 bases, read in frame from base 1. In the germline V gene, CDR1 corresponds to SGHDN and CDR2 to FVKESK. V loses 3 bases, J loses 2 bases, and the germline ends lie 17 bases apart. Supplemented by the reference TRBV14 and TRBJ1-3 proteins around the CDR3, the complete variable domain is EAGVTQFPSHSVIEKGQTVTLRCDPISGHDNLYWYRRVMGKEIKFLLHFVKESKQDESGMPNNRFLAERTGGTYSTLKVQPAELEDSGVYFCASSHRGRGRAGNTIYFGEGSWLTVV.